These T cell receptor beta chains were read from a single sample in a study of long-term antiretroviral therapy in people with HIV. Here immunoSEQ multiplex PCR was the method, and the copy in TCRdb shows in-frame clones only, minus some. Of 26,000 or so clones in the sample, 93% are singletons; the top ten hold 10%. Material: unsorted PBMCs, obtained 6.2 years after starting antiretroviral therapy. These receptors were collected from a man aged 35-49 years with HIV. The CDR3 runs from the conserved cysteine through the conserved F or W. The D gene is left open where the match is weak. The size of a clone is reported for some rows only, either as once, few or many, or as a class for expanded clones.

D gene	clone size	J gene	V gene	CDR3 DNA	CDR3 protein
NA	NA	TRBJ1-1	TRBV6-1	TGTGCCAGCAGTGAAGAAGTCATGAACACTGAAGCTTTCTTT	CASSEEVMNTEAFF
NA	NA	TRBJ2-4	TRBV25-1	TGTGCCAGCAGTGTTTTAGACATTCAGTACTTC	CASSVLDIQYF
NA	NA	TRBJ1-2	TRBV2	TGTGCCAGCAGTGATTGGTACAGGGAGGCGAACTATGGCTACACCTTC	CASSDWYREANYGYTF
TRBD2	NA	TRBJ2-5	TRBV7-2	TGTGCCAGCAGCCCCCGGGGACTAGCGGGGGCTCGAGAGACCCAGTACTTC	CASSPRGLAGARETQYF
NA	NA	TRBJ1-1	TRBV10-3	TGTGCCATCAGTGATTTTGGGCAGAACACTGAAGCTTTCTTT	CAISDFGQNTEAFF
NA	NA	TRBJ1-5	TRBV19	TGTGCCAGTAGTACCGCGGGGCCCAATCAGCCCCAGCATTTT	CASSTAGPNQPQHF
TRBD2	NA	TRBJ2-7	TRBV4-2	TGTGCCAGCAGCCAAGATGCGGGGGGGGGTTACGAGCAGTACTTC	CASSQDAGGGYEQYF
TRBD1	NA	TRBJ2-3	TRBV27	TGTGCCAGCAGTTCCCAGTGGACAGGGGGTTCCACTATCACAGATACGCAGTATTTT	CASSSQWTGGSTITDTQYF
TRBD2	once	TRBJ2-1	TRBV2	TGTGCCAGCAGTGATAAGCGGGGGGCCCATGAGCAGTTCTTC	CASSDKRGAHEQFF
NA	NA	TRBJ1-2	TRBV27	TGTGCCAGCCAGGGCAGAGGCGGCTACACCTTC	CASQGRGGYTF
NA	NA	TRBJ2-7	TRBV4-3	TGCGCCAGCAGCAAAGGGCCTCAGAGGGGCGAGCAGTACTTC	CASSKGPQRGEQYF
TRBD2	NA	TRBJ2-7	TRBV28	TGTGCCAGCATCCCGGGGGGGACCCTTTACGAGCAGTACTTC	CASIPGGTLYEQYF
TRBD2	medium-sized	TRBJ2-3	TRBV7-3	TGTGCCAGCAGCTCCTCCGGGACTAGCGGGGGGGCATTCAGCACAGATACGCAGTATTTT	CASSSSGTSGGAFSTDTQYF
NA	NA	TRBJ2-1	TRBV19	TGTGCCAGTAGTAGGGACGGGGTTTACAATGAGCAGTTCTTC	CASSRDGVYNEQFF
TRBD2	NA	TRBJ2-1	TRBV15	TGTGCCACCAGCAATATTCGGCCTAGCGGTTACAATGAGCAGTTCTTC	CATSNIRPSGYNEQFF
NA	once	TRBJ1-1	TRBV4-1	TGCGCCAGCAGCCAAGTTATTGGGGTGAGTGAAGCTTTCTTT	CASSQVIGVSEAFF
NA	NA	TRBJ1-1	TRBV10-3	TGTGCCATCCGCCTAGGACGGTCAAACACTGAAGCTTTCTTT	CAIRLGRSNTEAFF
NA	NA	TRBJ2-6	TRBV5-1	TGCGCCAGCAGGAGGAGGGGCGGAGACTCTGGGGCCAACGTCCTGACTTTC	CASRRRGGDSGANVLTF
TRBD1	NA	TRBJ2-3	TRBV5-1	TGCGCCAGCAGCTTGGAGGGGGACAGATCGGCAGATACGCAGTATTTT	CASSLEGDRSADTQYF
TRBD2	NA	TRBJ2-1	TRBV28	TGTGCCAGCAGTTTAATCCTAGCGGGAGATGATGAGCAGTTCTTC	CASSLILAGDDEQFF
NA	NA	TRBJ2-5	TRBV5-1	TGCGCCAGCAGCTTGTCAGGGGAAGAGACCCAGTACTTC	CASSLSGEETQYF
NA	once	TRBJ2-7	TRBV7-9	TGTGCCAGCAGCTTAGCGGGCCGAACCTACGAGCAGTACTTC	CASSLAGRTYEQYF
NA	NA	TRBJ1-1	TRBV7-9	TGTGCCAGCAGCTTAGAGGGGAACACTGAAGCTTTCTTT	CASSLEGNTEAFF
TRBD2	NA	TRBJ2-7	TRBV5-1	TGCGCCAGCAGCTTCCTAGCGGGGGTTTCCTACGAGCAGTACTTC	CASSFLAGVSYEQYF
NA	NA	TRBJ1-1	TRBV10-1	TGCGCCAGCAGTGCTAAGGGGCGCGGAACTGAAGCTTTCTTT	CASSAKGRGTEAFF
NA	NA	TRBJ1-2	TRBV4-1	TGCGCCAGCAGCCAAGGGTCGCTGGACGGCTACACCTTC	CASSQGSLDGYTF
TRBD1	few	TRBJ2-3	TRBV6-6	TGTGCCAGCAGGCCGGGACAGGGTGCGCAGTATTTT	CASRPGQGAQYF
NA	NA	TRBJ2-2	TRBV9	TGTGCCAGCAGCGTAGCCCCCGGGGAGCTGTTTTTT	CASSVAPGELFF
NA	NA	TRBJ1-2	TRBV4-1	TGCGCCAGCAGCCAAGGATTGGACCGGGGTAGGGATGGCTACACCTTC	CASSQGLDRGRDGYTF
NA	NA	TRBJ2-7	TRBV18	TGTGCCAGCTCACCACCGCCCAGGGGTCACGAGCAGTACTTC	CASSPPPRGHEQYF
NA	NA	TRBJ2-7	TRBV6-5	TGTGCCAGCAGTTATCCGGACACCTACGAGCAGTACTTC	CASSYPDTYEQYF
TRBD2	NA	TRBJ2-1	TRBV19	TGTGCCAGTAGTCAATCTAGCGGGGGGCCAACGAGCTCCTACAATGAGCAGTTCTTC	CASSQSSGGPTSSYNEQFF
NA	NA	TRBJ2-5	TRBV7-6	TGTGCCAGCAGCTCGACCAAGGCAGGGGAGACCCAGTACTTC	CASSSTKAGETQYF
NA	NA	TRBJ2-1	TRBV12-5	TGTGCTAGTGGCATCGGGACCGACAATGAGCAGTTCTTC	CASGIGTDNEQFF
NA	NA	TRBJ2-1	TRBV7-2	TGTGCCAGCAGCTTAAACCCTAGCCGAAACAATGAGCAGTTCTTC	CASSLNPSRNNEQFF
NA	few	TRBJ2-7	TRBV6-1	TGTGCCAGCAGTGAAAGACAGACCTACGAGCAGTACTTC	CASSERQTYEQYF
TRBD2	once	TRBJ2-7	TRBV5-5	TGTGCCAGCAGCTCCCGACTAGCGGTGTCGTACGAGCAGTACTTC	CASSSRLAVSYEQYF
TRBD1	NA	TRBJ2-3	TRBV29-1	TGCAGCGTTGAAGAATCGGACAGGGCCCTAACAGATACGCAGTATTTT	CSVEESDRALTDTQYF
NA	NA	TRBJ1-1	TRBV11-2	TGTGCCAGCAGCTTTGGAGGTTGGACTGAAGCTTTCTTT	CASSFGGWTEAFF
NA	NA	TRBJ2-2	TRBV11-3	TGTGCCAGCAGCTCTTGGGACGGGGAGCTGTTTTTT	CASSSWDGELFF
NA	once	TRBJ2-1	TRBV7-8	TGTGCCAGCAGCTTAGTATTCTCCGCCGACAACAATGAGCAGTTCTTC	CASSLVFSADNNEQFF
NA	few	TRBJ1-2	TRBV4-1	TGCGCCAGCAGCCAAATGACTTTGGCGGGGGGTGGCTACACCTTC	CASSQMTLAGGGYTF
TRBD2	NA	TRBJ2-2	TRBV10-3	TGTGCCATCAAGGTTCAAGCGGGGCACACCGGGGAGCTGTTTTTT	CAIKVQAGHTGELFF
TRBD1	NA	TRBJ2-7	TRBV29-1	TGCAGCGTTCAGGGGGCAACCTACGAGCAGTACTTC	CSVQGATYEQYF
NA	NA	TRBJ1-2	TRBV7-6	TGTGCCAGCAGCTTAGATGAGGACCGCGGGGGCTACACCTTC	CASSLDEDRGGYTF
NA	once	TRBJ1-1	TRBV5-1	TGCGCCAGCAGCTTGGCCGGGACGCCGGACACTGAAGCTTTCTTT	CASSLAGTPDTEAFF
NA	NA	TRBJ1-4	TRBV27	TGTGCCAGCAGTCCTTACATGGGAACTAATGAAAAACTGTTTTTT	CASSPYMGTNEKLFF
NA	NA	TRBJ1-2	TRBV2	TGTGCCAGCAGTGAAGTGGAGACGGCGTTTGGCTACACCTTC	CASSEVETAFGYTF
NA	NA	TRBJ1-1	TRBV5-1	TGCGCCAGCAGCTTGGACAGGCTGAACACTGAAGCTTTCTTT	CASSLDRLNTEAFF
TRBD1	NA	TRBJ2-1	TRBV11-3	TGTGCCAGCAGCGATACCGGACAGGAGGTTCCGTTCTTC	CASSDTGQEVPFF
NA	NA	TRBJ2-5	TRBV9	TGTGCCAGCAGCGTAGTAGGGACCGGGACCCAGTACTTC	CASSVVGTGTQYF
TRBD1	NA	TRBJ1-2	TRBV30	TGTGCCTCTGCACTCCAGGGGGGCTATGGCTACACCTTC	CASALQGGYGYTF
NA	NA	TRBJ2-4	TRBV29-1	TGCAGCGTTAAGGGAACGGACATTCAGTACTTC	CSVKGTDIQYF
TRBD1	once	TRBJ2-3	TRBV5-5	TGTGCCAGCAGCCGGACAGGGGGCACAGATACGCAGTATTTT	CASSRTGGTDTQYF
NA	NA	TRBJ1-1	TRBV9	TGTGCCAGCAGCACAAGACAGGAGGATGAAGCTTTCTTT	CASSTRQEDEAFF
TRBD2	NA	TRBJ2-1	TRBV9	TGTGCCAGCAGCCCACAGGGACTAGCCGACAATGAGCAGTTCTTC	CASSPQGLADNEQFF
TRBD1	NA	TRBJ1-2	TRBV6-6	TGTGCCAGCACCAACATACCCGGGACAGGGTATGGCTACACCTTC	CASTNIPGTGYGYTF